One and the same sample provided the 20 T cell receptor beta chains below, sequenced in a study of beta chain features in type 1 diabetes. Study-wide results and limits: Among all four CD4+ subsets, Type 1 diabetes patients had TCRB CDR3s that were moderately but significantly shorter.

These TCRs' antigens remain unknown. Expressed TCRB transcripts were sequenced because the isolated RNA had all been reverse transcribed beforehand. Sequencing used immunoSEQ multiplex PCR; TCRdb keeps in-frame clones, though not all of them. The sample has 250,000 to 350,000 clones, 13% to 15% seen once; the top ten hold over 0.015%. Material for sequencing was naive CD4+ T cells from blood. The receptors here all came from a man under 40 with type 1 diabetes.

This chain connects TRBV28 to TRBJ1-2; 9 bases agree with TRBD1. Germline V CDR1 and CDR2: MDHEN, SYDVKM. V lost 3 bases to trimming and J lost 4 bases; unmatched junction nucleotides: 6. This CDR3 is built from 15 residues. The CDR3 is CASSFAGQGAYGYTF. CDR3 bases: TGTGCCAGCAGTTTTGCGGGACAGGGAGCCTATGGCTACACCTTC.

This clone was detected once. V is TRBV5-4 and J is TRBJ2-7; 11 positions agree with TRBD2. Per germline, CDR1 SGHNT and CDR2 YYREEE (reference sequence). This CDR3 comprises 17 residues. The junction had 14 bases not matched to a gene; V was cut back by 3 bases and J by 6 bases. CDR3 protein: CASSSATSGINLGEQYF. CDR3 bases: TGTGCCAGCAGCTCCGCGACTAGCGGGATAAACTTGGGCGAGCAGTACTTC.

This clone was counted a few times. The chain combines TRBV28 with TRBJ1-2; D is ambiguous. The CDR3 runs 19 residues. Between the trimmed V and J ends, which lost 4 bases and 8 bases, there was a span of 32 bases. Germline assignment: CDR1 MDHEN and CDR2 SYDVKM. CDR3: CASSSDDYGRIIPTDGYTF. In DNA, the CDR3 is TGTGCCAGCAGTTCGGACGACTATGGAAGGATAATTCCCACGGACGGCTACACCTTC.

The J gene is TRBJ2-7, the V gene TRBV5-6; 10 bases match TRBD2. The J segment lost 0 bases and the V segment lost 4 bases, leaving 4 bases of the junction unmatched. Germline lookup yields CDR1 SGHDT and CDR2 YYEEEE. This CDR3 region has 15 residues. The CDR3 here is CASSHGLAASYEQYF. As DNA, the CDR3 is TGTGCCAGCAGCCATGGACTAGCGGCCTCCTACGAGCAGTACTTC.

CDR3 coding DNA: TGCGCCAGCAGTGAGTCGGGGGACAGTGATCAGCCCCAGCATTTT. The encoded protein is CASSESGDSDQPQHF. The genes are TRBV10-2 and TRBJ1-5; 7 bases match TRBD1. V gave up 0 bases and J gave up 5 bases; unmatched junction bases: 4. CDR3 length: 15 amino acids. From germline, CDR1 is WSHSY and CDR2 SAAADI.

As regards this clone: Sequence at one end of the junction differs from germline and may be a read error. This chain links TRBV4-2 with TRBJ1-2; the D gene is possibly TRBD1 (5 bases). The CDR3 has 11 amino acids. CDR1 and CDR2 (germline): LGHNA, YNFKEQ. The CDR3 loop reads CASSQEKTAAF. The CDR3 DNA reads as TGTGCCAGCAGCCAAGAGAAGACAGCAGCCTTC.

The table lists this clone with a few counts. The CDR3 protein is CASSPPLTYEQYF. The CDR3 bases are TGTGCCAGCTCACCACCACTAACCTACGAGCAGTACTTC. The chain links TRBV18 to TRBJ2-7; D remains ambiguous. Trimming cost V 0 bases and J 2 bases, with 5 bases left between them. This CDR3 region has 13 residues. The germline gives CDR1 KGHSH, CDR2 LQKENI.

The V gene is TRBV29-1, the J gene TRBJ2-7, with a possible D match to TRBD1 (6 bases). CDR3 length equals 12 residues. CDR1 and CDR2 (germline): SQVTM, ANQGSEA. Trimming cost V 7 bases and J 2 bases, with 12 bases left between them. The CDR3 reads CSAVTGTYEQYF. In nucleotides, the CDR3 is TGCAGCGCTGTGACAGGCACCTACGAGCAGTACTTC.

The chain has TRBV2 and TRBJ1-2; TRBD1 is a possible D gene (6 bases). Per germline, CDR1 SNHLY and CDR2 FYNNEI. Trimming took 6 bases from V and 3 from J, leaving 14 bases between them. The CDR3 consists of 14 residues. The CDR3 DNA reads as TGTGCCAGCAGGAGGCGGACAGTGGACTATGGCTACACCTTC. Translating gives CASRRRTVDYGYTF.

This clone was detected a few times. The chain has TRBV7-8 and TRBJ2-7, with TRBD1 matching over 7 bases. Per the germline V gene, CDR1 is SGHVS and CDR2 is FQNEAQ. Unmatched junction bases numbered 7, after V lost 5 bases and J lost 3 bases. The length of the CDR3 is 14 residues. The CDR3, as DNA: TGTGCCAGCAGCCCGAGACAGGGTCGCTACGAGCAGTACTTC. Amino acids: CASSPRQGRYEQYF. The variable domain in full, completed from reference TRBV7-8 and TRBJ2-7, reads GAGVSQSPRYKVAKRGQDVALRCDPISGHVSLFWYQQALGQGPEFLTYFQNEAQLDKSGLPSDRFFAERPEGSVSTLKIQRTQQEDSAVYLCASSPRQGRYEQYFGPGTRLTVT.

The CDR3 reads CASSDTTAYNNEQFF. CDR3 nucleotide sequence: TGTGCCAGCAGTGATACGACAGCCTACAACAATGAGCAGTTCTTC. The chain carries TRBV25-1 and TRBJ2-1; D may be TRBD1 (5 bases). V was shortened by 3 bases and J by 5 bases, with 14 bases between the two germline ends. The germline V gene has CDR1 MGHDK and CDR2 SYGVNS. The CDR3 contains 15 residues.

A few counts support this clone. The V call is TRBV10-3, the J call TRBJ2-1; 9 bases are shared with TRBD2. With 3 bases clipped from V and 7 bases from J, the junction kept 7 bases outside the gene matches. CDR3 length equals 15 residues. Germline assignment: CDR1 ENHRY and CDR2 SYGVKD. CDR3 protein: CAISDRLAGLNEQFF. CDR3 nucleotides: TGTGCCATCAGTGATAGGCTAGCGGGACTGAATGAGCAGTTCTTC.

As DNA, the CDR3 is TGTGCCAGCAGGACTAGCGGGAGCCATGAGCAGTTCTTC. It is translated as CASRTSGSHEQFF. The chain carries TRBV6-1 and TRBJ2-1, with 12 positions matching TRBD2. Trimming cost V 6 bases and J 8 bases; bases outside gene matches: 2. The CDR3 is made up of 13 amino acids. Germline CDR1 reads MNHNS; CDR2 reads SASEGT.

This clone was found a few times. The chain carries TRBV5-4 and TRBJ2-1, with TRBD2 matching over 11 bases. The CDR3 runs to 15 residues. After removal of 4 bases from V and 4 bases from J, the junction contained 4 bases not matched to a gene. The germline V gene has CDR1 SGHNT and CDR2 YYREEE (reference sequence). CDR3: CASSRGTSGYNEQFF. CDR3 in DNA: TGTGCCAGCAGCCGGGGGACTAGCGGTTACAATGAGCAGTTCTTC.

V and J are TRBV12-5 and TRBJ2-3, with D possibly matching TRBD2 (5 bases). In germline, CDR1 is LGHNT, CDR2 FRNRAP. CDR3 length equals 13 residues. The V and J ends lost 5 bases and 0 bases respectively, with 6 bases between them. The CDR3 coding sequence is TGTGCTAGTGGTGGCGGGAGCACAGATACGCAGTATTTT. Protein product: CASGGGSTDTQYF.

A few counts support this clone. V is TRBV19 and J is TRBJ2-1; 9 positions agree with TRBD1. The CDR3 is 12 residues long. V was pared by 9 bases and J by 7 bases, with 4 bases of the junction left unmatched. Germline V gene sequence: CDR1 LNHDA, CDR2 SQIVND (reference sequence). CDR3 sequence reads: CASRQGGNEQFF. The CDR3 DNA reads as TGTGCCAGCCGACAGGGGGGTAATGAGCAGTTCTTC. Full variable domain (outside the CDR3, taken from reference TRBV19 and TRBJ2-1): DGGITQSPKYLFRKEGQNVTLSCEQNLNHDAMYWYRQDPGQGLRLIYYSQIVNDFQKGDIAEGYSVSREKKESFPLTVTSAQKNPTAFYLCASRQGGNEQFFGPGTRLTVL.

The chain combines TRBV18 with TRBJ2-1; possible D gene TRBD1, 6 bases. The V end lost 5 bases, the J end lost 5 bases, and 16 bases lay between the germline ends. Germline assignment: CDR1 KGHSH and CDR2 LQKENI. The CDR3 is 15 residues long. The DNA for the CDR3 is TGTGCCAGCTCAGCTGGACAGCTAGGGCACAATGAGCAGTTCTTC. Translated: CASSAGQLGHNEQFF.

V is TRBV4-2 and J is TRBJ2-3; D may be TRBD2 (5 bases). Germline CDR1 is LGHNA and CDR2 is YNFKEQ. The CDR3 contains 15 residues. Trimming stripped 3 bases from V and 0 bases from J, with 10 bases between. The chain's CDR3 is CASSQSGRSTDTQYF. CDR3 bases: TGTGCCAGCAGCCAGTCGGGGAGAAGCACAGATACGCAGTATTTT.

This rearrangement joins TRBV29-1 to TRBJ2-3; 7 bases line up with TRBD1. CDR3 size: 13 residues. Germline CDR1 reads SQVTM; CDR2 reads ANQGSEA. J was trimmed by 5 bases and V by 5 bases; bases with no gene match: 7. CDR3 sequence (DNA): TGCAGCGTTTCGTACAGGGGCGGAGATACGCAGTATTTT. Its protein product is CSVSYRGGDTQYF.

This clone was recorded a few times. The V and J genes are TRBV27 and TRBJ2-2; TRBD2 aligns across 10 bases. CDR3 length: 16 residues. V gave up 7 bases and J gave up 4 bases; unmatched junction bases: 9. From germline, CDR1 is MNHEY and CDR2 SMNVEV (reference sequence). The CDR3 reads CASIESGRAGTGELFF. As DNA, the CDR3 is TGTGCCAGCATAGAAAGCGGGAGGGCGGGCACCGGGGAGCTGTTTTTT.